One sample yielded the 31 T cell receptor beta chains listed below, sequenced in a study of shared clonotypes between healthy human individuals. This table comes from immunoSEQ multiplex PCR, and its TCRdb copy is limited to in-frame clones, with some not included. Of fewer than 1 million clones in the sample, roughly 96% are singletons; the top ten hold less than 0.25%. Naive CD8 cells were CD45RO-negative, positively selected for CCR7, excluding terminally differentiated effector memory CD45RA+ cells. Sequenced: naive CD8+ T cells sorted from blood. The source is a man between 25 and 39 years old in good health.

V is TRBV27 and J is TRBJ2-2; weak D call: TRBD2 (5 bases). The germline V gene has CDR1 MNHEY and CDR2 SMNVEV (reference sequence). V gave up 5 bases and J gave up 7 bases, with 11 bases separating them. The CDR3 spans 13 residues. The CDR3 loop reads CASSPAAGGELFF. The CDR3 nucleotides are TGTGCCAGCAGTCCAGCGGCGGGCGGGGAGCTGTTTTTT.

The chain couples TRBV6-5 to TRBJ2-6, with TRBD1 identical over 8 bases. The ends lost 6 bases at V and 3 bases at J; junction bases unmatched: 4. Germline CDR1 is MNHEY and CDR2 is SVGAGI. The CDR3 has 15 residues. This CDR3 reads CASRPRGLGANVLTF. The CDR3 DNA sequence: TGTGCCAGCAGACCCAGGGGGCTTGGGGCCAACGTCCTGACTTTC.

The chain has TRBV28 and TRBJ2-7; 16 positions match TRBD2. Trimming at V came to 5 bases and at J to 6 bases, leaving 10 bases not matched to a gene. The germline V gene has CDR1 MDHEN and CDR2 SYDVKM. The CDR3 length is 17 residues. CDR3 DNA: TGTGCCAGCAGTATTACGGGACTAGCGGGAGGGCCGGGCGAGCAGTACTTC. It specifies CASSITGLAGGPGEQYF.

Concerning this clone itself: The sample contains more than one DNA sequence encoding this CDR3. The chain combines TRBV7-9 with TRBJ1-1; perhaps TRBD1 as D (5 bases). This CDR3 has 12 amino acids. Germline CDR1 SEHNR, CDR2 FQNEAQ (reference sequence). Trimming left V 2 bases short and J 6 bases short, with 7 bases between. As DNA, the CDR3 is TGTGCCAGCAGCTTATCAGGGTCTGAAGCTTTCTTT. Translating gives CASSLSGSEAFF. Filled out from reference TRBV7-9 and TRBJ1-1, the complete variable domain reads DTGVSQNPRHKITKRGQNVTFRCDPISEHNRLYWYRQTLGQGPEFLTYFQNEAQLEKSRLLSDRFSAERPKGSFSTLEIQRTEQGDSAMYLCASSLSGSEAFFGQGTRLTVV.

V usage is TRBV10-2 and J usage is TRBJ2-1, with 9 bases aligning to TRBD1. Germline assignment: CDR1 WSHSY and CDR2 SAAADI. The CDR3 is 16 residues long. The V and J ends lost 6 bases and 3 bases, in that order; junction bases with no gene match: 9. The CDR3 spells CASRSSGTGLYNEQFF. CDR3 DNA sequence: TGCGCCAGCAGATCGTCGGGGACAGGGCTCTACAATGAGCAGTTCTTC.

CDR3 DNA sequence: TGTGCCAGTAGTTCTAATATGGTTCCCCAGCATTTT. Translated, it gives CASSSNMVPQHF. The chain uses TRBV19 and TRBJ1-5; D is unresolved. CDR3 size: 12 residues. From germline, CDR1 is LNHDA and CDR2 SQIVND (reference sequence). Trimming took off 5 bases at V and 10 bases at J, with 12 bases between the two ends.

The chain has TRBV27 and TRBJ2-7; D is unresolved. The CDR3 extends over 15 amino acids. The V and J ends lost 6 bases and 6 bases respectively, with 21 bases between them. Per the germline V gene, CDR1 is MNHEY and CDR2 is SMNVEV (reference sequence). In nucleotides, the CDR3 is TGTGCCAGCAGACCAGGAACCTTCGGCCGTTTCGAGCAGTACTTC. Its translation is CASRPGTFGRFEQYF.

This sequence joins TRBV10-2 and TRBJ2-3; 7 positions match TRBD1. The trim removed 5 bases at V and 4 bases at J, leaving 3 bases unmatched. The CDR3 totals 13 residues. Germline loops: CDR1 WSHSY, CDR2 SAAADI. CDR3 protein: CASSKDRADTQYF. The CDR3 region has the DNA TGCGCCAGCAGTAAAGACAGGGCAGATACGCAGTATTTT.

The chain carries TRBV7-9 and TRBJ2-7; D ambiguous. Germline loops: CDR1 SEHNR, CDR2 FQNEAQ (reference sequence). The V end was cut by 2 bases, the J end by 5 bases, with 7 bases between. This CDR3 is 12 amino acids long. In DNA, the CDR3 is TGTGCCAGCAGCTTATTCGTGGACGAGCAGTACTTC. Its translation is CASSLFVDEQYF.

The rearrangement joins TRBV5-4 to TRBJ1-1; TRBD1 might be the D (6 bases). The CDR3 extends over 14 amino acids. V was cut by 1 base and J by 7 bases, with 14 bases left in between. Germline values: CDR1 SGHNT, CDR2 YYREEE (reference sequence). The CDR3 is CASSLMGGEGEAFF. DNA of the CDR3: TGTGCCAGCAGCTTGATGGGGGGCGAAGGTGAAGCTTTCTTT.

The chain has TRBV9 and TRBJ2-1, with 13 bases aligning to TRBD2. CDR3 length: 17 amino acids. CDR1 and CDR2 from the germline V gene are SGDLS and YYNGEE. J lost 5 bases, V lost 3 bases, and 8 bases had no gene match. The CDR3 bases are TGTGCCAGCAGCGGAAATCCGGGACTAGCGGGAAACAATGAGCAGTTCTTC. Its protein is CASSGNPGLAGNNEQFF.

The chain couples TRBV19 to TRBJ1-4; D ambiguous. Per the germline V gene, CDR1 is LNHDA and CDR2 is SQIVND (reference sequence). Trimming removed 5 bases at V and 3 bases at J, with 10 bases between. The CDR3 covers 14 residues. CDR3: CASSVWEANEKLFF. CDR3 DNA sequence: TGTGCCAGTAGTGTTTGGGAGGCTAATGAAAAACTGTTTTTT. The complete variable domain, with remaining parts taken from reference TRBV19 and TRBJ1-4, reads DGGITQSPKYLFRKEGQNVTLSCEQNLNHDAMYWYRQDPGQGLRLIYYSQIVNDFQKGDIAEGYSVSREKKESFPLTVTSAQKNPTAFYLCASSVWEANEKLFFGSGTQLSVL.

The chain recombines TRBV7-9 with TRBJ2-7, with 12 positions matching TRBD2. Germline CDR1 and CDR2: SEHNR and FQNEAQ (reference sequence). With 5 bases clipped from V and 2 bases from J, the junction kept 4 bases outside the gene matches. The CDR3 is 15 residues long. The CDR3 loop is CASSGPSGRAYEQYF. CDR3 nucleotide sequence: TGTGCCAGCAGCGGGCCTAGCGGGAGGGCCTACGAGCAGTACTTC.

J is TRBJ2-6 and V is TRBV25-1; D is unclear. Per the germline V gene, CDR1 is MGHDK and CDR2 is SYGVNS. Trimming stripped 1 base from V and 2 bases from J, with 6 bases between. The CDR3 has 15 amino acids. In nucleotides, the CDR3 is TGTGCCAGCAGTGAATCCCCCCCTGGGGCCAACGTCCTGACTTTC. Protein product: CASSESPPGANVLTF. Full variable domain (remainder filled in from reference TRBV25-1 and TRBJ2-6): EADIYQTPRYLVIGTGKKITLECSQTMGHDKMYWYQQDPGMELHLIHYSYGVNSTEKGDLSSESTVSRIRTEHFPLTLESARPSHTSQYLCASSESPPGANVLTFGAGSRLTVL.

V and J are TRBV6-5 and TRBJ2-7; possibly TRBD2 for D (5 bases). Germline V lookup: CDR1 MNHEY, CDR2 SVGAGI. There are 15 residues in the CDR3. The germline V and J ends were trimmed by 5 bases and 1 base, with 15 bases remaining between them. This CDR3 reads CASSPYFRDSYEQYF. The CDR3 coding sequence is TGTGCCAGCAGTCCATATTTCCGGGATTCCTACGAGCAGTACTTC.

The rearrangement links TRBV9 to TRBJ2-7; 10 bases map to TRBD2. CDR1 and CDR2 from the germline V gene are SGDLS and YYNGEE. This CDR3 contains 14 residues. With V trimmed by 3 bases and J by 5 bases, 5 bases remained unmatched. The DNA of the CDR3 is TGTGCCAGCAGCGAAACTAGCGGGACGGACGAGCAGTACTTC. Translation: CASSETSGTDEQYF. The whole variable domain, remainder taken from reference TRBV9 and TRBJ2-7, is DSGVTQTPKHLITATGQRVTLRCSPRSGDLSVYWYQQSLDQGLQFLIQYYNGEERAKGNILERFSAQQFPDLHSELNLSSLELGDSALYFCASSETSGTDEQYFGPGTRLTVT.

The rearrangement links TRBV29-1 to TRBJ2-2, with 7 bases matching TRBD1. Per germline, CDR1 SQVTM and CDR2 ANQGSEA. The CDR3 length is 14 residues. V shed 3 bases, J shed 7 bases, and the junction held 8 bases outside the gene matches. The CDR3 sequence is CSVDRQGRGGELFF. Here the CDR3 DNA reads TGCAGCGTTGACCGACAGGGCCGGGGCGGGGAGCTGTTTTTT.

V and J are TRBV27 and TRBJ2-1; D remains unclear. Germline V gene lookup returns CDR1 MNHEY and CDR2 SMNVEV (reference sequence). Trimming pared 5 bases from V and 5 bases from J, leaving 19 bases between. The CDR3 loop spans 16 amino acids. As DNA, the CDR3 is TGTGCCAGCAGTACCCCATGGGCGATGTCCCACAATGAGCAGTTCTTC. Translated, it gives CASSTPWAMSHNEQFF.

CDR3: CASRQRDNPNTEAFF. The DNA of the CDR3 is TGTGCCAGCAGGCAACGGGACAACCCGAACACTGAAGCTTTCTTT. V is TRBV7-9 and J is TRBJ1-1; D may be TRBD1 (6 bases). Trimming removed 6 bases at V and 1 base at J, with 15 bases between. This CDR3 comprises 15 residues. Germline assignment: CDR1 SEHNR and CDR2 FQNEAQ (reference sequence).

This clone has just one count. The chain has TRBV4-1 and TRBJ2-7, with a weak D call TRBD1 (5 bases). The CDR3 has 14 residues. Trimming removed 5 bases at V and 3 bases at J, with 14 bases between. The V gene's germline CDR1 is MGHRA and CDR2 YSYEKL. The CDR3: CASSSRQLLYEQYF. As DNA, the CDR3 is TGCGCCAGCAGCTCGAGACAGCTCCTCTACGAGCAGTACTTC.

In DNA form, the CDR3 reads TGCGCCAGCAGCCAAGAACCAAGTGGTGAGGGACAGGGGAATGAGCAGTTCTTC. This translates into CASSQEPSGEGQGNEQFF. The chain recombines TRBV4-3 with TRBJ2-1; the match to TRBD1 covers 10 bases. Germline V CDR1 and CDR2: LGHNA, YSLEER. The CDR3 has 18 amino acids. V dropped 0 bases and J dropped 7; count of bases not matched to a gene: 12.

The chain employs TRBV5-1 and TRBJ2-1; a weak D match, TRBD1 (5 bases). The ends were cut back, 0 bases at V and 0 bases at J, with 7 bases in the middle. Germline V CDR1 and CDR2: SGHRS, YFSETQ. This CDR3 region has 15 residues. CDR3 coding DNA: TGCGCCAGCAGCTTGGGACAGAACTCCTACAATGAGCAGTTCTTC. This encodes CASSLGQNSYNEQFF.

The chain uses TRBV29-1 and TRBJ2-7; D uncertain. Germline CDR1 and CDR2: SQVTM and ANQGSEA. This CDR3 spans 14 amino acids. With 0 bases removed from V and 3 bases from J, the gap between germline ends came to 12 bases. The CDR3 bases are TGCAGCGTTGAAGAAGTAGGGCGGAACTACGAGCAGTACTTC. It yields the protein CSVEEVGRNYEQYF.

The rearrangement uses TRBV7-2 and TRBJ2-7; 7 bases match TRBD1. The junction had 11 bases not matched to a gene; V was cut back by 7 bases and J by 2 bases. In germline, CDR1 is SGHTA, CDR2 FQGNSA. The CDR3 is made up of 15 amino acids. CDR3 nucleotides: TGTGCCAGCACCCCGACCGGGCAGGGGGCCTACGAGCAGTACTTC. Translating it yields CASTPTGQGAYEQYF.

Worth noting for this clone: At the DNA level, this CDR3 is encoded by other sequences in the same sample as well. CDR3 sequence (DNA): TGCGCCAGCAGCCAAGTAGGAGGGTACGAGCAGTACTTC. It specifies CASSQVGGYEQYF. J is TRBJ2-7 and V is TRBV4-1; D perhaps matches TRBD2 (6 bases). Germline V gene lookup returns CDR1 MGHRA and CDR2 YSYEKL. The CDR3 length is 13 residues. With 1 base removed from V and 4 bases from J, the gap between germline ends came to 8 bases.

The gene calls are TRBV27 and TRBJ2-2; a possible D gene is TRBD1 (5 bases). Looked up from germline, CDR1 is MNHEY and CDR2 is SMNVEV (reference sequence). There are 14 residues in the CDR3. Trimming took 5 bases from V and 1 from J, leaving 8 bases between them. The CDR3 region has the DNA TGTGCCAGCAGTGTAACAGGGAACACCGGGGAGCTGTTTTTT. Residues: CASSVTGNTGELFF.

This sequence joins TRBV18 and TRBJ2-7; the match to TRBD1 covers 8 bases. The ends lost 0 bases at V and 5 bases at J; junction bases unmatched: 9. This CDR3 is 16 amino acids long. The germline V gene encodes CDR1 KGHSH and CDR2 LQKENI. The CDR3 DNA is TGTGCCAGCTCACCACCGCCAGGACAGGGCGGCAACGAGCAGTACTTC. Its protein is CASSPPPGQGGNEQYF.

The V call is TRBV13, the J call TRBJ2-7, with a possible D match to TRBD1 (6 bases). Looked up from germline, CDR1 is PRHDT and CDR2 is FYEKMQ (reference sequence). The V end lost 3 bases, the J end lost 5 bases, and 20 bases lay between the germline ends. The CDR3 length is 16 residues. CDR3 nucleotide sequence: TGTGCCAGCAGCTTTAACTTGGGGACAAGGATGGACGAGCAGTACTTC. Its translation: CASSFNLGTRMDEQYF.

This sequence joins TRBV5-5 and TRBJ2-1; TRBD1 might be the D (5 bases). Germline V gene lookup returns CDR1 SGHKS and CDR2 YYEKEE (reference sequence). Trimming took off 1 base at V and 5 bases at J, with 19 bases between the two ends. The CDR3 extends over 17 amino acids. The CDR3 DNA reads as TGTGCCAGCAGCTTGTCGCGTCAGAGGACACAAAACAATGAGCAGTTCTTC. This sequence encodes CASSLSRQRTQNNEQFF.

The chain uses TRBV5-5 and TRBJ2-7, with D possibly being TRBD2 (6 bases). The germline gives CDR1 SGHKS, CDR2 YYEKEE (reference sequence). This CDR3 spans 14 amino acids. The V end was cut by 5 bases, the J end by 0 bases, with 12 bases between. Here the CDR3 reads CASRFASDSYEQYF. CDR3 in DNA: TGTGCCAGCAGATTTGCTAGCGACTCCTACGAGCAGTACTTC.

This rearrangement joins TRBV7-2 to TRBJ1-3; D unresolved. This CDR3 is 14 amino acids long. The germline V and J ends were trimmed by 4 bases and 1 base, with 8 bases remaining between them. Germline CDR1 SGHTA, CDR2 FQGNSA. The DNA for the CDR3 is TGTGCCAGCAGCTCTTTGACTTCTGGAAACACCATATATTTT. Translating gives CASSSLTSGNTIYF.